These 18 T cell receptor beta chains share one sample of origin, sequenced in a study of blood T cell repertoires in COVID-19. Measured with immunoSEQ multiplex PCR; TCRdb has only the in-frame clones, and not every one. The table lists tens of thousands of clones, over 80% of them singletons. Sequencing was performed on peripheral blood. These receptors originate from a woman of 80 years or more with acute or convalescent COVID-19.

The rearrangement links TRBV7-9 to TRBJ2-5, with a tentative D call TRBD1 (5 bases). Trimming removed 1 base at V and 4 bases at J, with 13 bases between. The CDR3 extends over 15 amino acids. CDR1 and CDR2 from the germline V gene are SEHNR and FQNEAQ (reference sequence). The CDR3 sequence: CASSLESAGLETQYF. The CDR3 coding sequence is TGTGCCAGCAGCTTAGAATCCGCAGGGTTAGAGACCCAGTACTTC.

The genes are TRBV28 and TRBJ2-3, with 7 nucleotides matching TRBD2. The germline CDR1 and CDR2 sequences are MDHEN and SYDVKM. This CDR3 spans 15 amino acids. The V segment lost 5 bases and the J segment 4 bases; nucleotides outside the gene matches: 9. The DNA of the CDR3 is TGTGCCAGCAGTCCCGCGGGCCTAGCGGCAGATACGCAGTATTTT. This translates into CASSPAGLAADTQYF.

This chain connects TRBV28 to TRBJ2-5, with 9 bases that match TRBD1. V gave up 5 bases and J gave up 1 base; unmatched junction bases: 8. Per germline, CDR1 MDHEN and CDR2 SYDVKM. The CDR3 spans 16 residues. The CDR3 spells CASSAGQGRFQETQYF. The CDR3 bases are TGTGCCAGCAGTGCCGGACAGGGGAGGTTCCAAGAGACCCAGTACTTC.

The gene calls are TRBV3-1 (or the pseudogene TRBV3-2) and TRBJ2-1; 10 nucleotides line up with TRBD1. Trimming at V came to 1 base and at J to 7 bases, leaving 4 bases not matched to a gene. This CDR3 spans 15 amino acids. The germline V gene has CDR1 LGHDT and CDR2 YNNKEL (reference sequence). CDR3 loop: CASSQAGQGYNEQFF. As DNA, the CDR3 is TGTGCCAGCAGCCAAGCGGGACAGGGGTATAATGAGCAGTTCTTC.

The chain employs TRBV10-3 and TRBJ1-6; 7 bases are shared with TRBD1. V was pared by 5 bases and J by 10 bases, with 5 bases of the junction left unmatched. Per the germline V gene, CDR1 is ENHRY and CDR2 is SYGVKD. The CDR3 runs to 13 residues. The CDR3: CAISKDRRSPLHF. As DNA, the CDR3 is TGTGCCATCAGTAAGGACAGGAGATCACCCCTCCACTTT.

This sequence joins TRBV2 and TRBJ1-5; 8 positions agree with TRBD1. The CDR3 runs to 14 residues. Germline CDR1 is SNHLY and CDR2 is FYNNEI. Germline trimming cut 6 bases from V and 4 bases from J; bases unmatched to any gene: 5. The CDR3 sequence: CASRAGTGNQPQHF. CDR3 sequence (DNA): TGTGCCAGCAGGGCCGGGACAGGAAATCAGCCCCAGCATTTT. Full variable domain (missing parts from reference TRBV2 and TRBJ1-5): EPEVTQTPSHQVTQMGQEVILRCVPISNHLYFYWYRQILGQKVEFLVSFYNNEISEKSEIFDDQFSVERPDGSNFTLKIRSTKLEDSAMYFCASRAGTGNQPQHFGDGTRLSIL.

The rearrangement joins TRBV27 to TRBJ1-1; D may be TRBD1 (5 bases). The CDR3 contains 19 residues. V lost 0 bases to trimming and J lost 0 bases, with 20 bases between them. Germline lookup yields CDR1 MNHEY and CDR2 SMNVEV (reference sequence). The CDR3 sequence: CASSLSKRDRKFMNTEAFF. The CDR3 DNA reads TGTGCCAGCAGTTTATCAAAGCGGGACCGTAAGTTTATGAACACTGAAGCTTTCTTT.

The chain couples TRBV9 to TRBJ1-2; 9 nucleotides agree with TRBD1. Germline assignment: CDR1 SGDLS and CDR2 YYNGEE. J was trimmed by 5 bases and V by 4 bases; bases with no gene match: 6. The CDR3 length is 14 residues. The CDR3 DNA is TGTGCCAGCAGCACCCAACAGGGGGCGTATGGCTACACCTTC. This gives the protein CASSTQQGAYGYTF.

The chain is built from TRBV18 and TRBJ1-5; weak D call: TRBD1 (6 bases). CDR3 length: 15 residues. The germline CDR1 and CDR2 sequences are KGHSH and LQKENI. Between the trimmed V and J ends, which lost 1 base and 1 base, there was a span of 8 bases. CDR3 nucleotides: TGTGCCAGCTCACCACAGGGGGAGAGCAATCAGCCCCAGCATTTT. Translated, it gives CASSPQGESNQPQHF. Supplemented by reference TRBV18 and TRBJ1-5, the full variable domain reads NAGVMQNPRHLVRRRGQEARLRCSPMKGHSHVYWYRQLPEEGLKFMVYLQKENIIDESGMPKERFSAEFPKEGPSILRIQQVVRGDSAAYFCASSPQGESNQPQHFGDGTRLSIL.

J is TRBJ2-5 and V is TRBV4-3; D is perhaps TRBD2 (6 bases). CDR3 length: 18 amino acids. Germline V gene lookup returns CDR1 LGHNA and CDR2 YSLEER. V was pared by 0 bases and J by 5 bases, with 22 bases between. The CDR3 sequence: CASSQDGPMEAGWETQYF. CDR3 nucleotide sequence: TGCGCCAGCAGCCAAGATGGTCCAATGGAGGCGGGGTGGGAGACCCAGTACTTC.

The chain employs TRBV11-3 and TRBJ2-2; TRBD2 agrees at 12 bases. The CDR3 is 17 amino acids. Germline CDR1 is SGHNT and CDR2 is YENEEA. The junction had 8 bases not matched to a gene; V was cut back by 5 bases and J by 4 bases. The CDR3 DNA is TGTGCCAGCAGCCTAATTCTAGCGGGAGGGTTCACCGGGGAGCTGTTTTTT. This translates into CASSLILAGGFTGELFF.

In its sample, this clone was seen a few times. CDR3 nucleotides: TGTGCCAGCAGCCAAGTGCGGACAGGTTTCTACGAGCAGTACTTC. Translating gives CASSQVRTGFYEQYF. This chain uses TRBV14 with TRBJ2-7; 7 nucleotides line up with TRBD1. Germline assignment: CDR1 SGHDN and CDR2 FVKESK. The J segment lost 3 bases and the V segment lost 1 base, leaving 6 bases of the junction unmatched. The CDR3 loop spans 15 amino acids. Full variable domain (missing parts from reference TRBV14 and TRBJ2-7): EAGVTQFPSHSVIEKGQTVTLRCDPISGHDNLYWYRRVMGKEIKFLLHFVKESKQDESGMPNNRFLAERTGGTYSTLKVQPAELEDSGVYFCASSQVRTGFYEQYFGPGTRLTVT.

This chain connects TRBV14 to TRBJ1-1; 8 bases are a match to TRBD1. CDR1 SGHDN and CDR2 FVKESK come from the germline V gene. After removal of 3 bases from V and 1 base from J, the junction contained 4 bases not matched to a gene. The CDR3 contains 15 residues. DNA of the CDR3: TGTGCCAGCAGCCACTCCGGGACAGGGAACACTGAAGCTTTCTTT. This gives the protein CASSHSGTGNTEAFF. The whole variable domain, remainder taken from reference TRBV14 and TRBJ1-1, is EAGVTQFPSHSVIEKGQTVTLRCDPISGHDNLYWYRRVMGKEIKFLLHFVKESKQDESGMPNNRFLAERTGGTYSTLKVQPAELEDSGVYFCASSHSGTGNTEAFFGQGTRLTVV.

The rearrangement links TRBV21-1 to TRBJ1-2; the table's TRBD1 call for D was not verified on the DNA. TRBV21-1 is tagged as a pseudogene. The CDR3 has 14 residues. The CDR3 loop is CASSKQEANYGYTF. CDR3 DNA sequence: TGTGCCAGCAGCAAACAGGAAGCTAACTATGGCTACACCTTC.

Only a few counts were recorded for this clone. This chain joins TRBV11-2 and TRBJ2-7; TRBD2 might be the D (6 bases). This CDR3 comprises 14 residues. Germline-derived CDR1 and CDR2 are SGHAT and FQNNGV. V was clipped by 1 base and J by 3 bases, with 10 bases between them. Here the CDR3 reads CASSLGRADYEQYF. In DNA form, the CDR3 reads TGTGCCAGCAGCTTAGGGAGGGCAGACTACGAGCAGTACTTC.

This chain joins TRBV6-6 and TRBJ2-4; TRBD1 aligns across 10 bases. Germline CDR1 MNHNY, CDR2 SVGAGI (reference sequence). The CDR3 covers 17 residues. V gave up 5 bases and J gave up 0 bases; unmatched junction bases: 7. The CDR3 region has the DNA TGTGCCAGCAGTCCGCCGGGACAGGGGTTAGCCAAAAACATTCAGTACTTC. Translated: CASSPPGQGLAKNIQYF.

The CDR3 reads CASSPLAGGMDPFF. The CDR3 DNA sequence: TGTGCCAGCAGTCCACTAGCGGGAGGAATGGATCCGTTCTTC. This chain uses TRBV6-5 with TRBJ2-1; TRBD2 aligns across 12 bases. The CDR3 loop spans 14 amino acids. Trimming took 5 bases from V and 15 from J; bases not matched to a gene: 11. Germline assignment: CDR1 MNHEY and CDR2 SVGAGI.

This chain uses TRBV6-5 with TRBJ2-3; 7 positions agree with TRBD2. Germline assignment: CDR1 MNHEY and CDR2 SVGAGI. Trimming at V came to 8 bases and at J to 7 bases, leaving 12 bases not matched to a gene. CDR3 length equals 14 residues. As DNA, the CDR3 is TGTGCCAGCGGGGCGGCTAGCGGTTCGTATACGCAGTATTTT. Amino acids: CASGAASGSYTQYF.